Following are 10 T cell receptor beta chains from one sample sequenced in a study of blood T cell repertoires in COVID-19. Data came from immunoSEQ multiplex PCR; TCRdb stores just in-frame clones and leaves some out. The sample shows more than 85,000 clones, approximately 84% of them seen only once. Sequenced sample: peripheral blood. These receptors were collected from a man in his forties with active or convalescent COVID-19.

Here the CDR3 reads CASSQDLYRQGLTGELFF. CDR3 DNA sequence: TGCGCCAGCAGCCAAGATCTCTATAGACAGGGACTCACCGGGGAGCTGTTTTTT. The rearrangement joins TRBV4-1 to TRBJ2-2; D possibly corresponds to TRBD1 (7 bases). Per germline, CDR1 MGHRA and CDR2 YSYEKL. This CDR3 spans 18 amino acids. V was trimmed by 0 bases and J by 4 bases, leaving 18 bases between them.

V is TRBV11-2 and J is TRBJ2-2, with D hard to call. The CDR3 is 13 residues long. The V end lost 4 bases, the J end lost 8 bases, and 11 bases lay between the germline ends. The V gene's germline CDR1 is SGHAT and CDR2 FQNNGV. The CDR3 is CASSWVAVGELFF. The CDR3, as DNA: TGTGCCAGCAGCTGGGTGGCGGTGGGGGAGCTGTTTTTT.

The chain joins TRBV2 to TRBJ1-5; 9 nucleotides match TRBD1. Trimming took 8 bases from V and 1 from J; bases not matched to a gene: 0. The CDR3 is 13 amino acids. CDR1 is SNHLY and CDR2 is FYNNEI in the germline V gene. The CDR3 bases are TGTGCCAGCGGACAGGGGAGCAATCAGCCCCAGCATTTT. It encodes CASGQGSNQPQHF.

The CDR3 loop is CASSRGQGAGELFF. CDR3 nucleotides: TGTGCCAGCAGCCGTGGACAGGGGGCCGGGGAGCTGTTTTTT. The V gene is TRBV14, the J gene TRBJ2-2; 10 bases agree with TRBD1. Germline loops: CDR1 SGHDN, CDR2 FVKESK. This CDR3 region has 14 residues. Trimming removed 4 bases from V and 6 bases from J; junction bases left unmatched: 2.

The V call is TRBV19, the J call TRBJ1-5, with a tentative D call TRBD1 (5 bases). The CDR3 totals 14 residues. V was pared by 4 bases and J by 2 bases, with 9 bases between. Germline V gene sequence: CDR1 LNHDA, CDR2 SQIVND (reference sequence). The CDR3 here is CASSTTAGNQPQHF. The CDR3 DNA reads TGTGCCAGTAGTACGACAGCAGGCAATCAGCCCCAGCATTTT.

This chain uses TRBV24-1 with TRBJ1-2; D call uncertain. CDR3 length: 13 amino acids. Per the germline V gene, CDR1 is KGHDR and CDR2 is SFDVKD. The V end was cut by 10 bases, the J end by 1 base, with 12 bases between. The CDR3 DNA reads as TGTGCCACGCGGGGTGTGTTTAACTATGGCTACACCTTC. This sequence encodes CATRGVFNYGYTF.

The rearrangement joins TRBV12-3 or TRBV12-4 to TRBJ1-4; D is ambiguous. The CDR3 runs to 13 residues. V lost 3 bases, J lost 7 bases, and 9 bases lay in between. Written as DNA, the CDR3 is TGTGCCAGCAGTTTTAATGAGGCTGAAAAACTGTTTTTT. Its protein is CASSFNEAEKLFF.

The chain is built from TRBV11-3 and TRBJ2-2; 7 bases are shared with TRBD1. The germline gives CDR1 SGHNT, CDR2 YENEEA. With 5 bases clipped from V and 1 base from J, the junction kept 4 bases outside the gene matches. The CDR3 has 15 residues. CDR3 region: CASSMGTVNTGELFF. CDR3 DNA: TGTGCCAGCAGCATGGGGACAGTGAACACCGGGGAGCTGTTTTTT.

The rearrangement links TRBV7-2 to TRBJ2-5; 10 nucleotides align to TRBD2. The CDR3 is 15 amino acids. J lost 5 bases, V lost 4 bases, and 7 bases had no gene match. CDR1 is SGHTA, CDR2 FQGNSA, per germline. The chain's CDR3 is CASSSSAGGPETQYF. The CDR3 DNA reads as TGTGCCAGCAGCTCCTCAGCGGGGGGGCCTGAGACCCAGTACTTC.

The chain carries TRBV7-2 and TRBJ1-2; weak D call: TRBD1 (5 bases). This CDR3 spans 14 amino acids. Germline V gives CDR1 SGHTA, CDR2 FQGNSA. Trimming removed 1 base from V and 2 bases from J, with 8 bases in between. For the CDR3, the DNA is TGTGCCAGCAGCTTAGAGTCAGGGAACTATGGCTACACCTTC. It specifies CASSLESGNYGYTF.